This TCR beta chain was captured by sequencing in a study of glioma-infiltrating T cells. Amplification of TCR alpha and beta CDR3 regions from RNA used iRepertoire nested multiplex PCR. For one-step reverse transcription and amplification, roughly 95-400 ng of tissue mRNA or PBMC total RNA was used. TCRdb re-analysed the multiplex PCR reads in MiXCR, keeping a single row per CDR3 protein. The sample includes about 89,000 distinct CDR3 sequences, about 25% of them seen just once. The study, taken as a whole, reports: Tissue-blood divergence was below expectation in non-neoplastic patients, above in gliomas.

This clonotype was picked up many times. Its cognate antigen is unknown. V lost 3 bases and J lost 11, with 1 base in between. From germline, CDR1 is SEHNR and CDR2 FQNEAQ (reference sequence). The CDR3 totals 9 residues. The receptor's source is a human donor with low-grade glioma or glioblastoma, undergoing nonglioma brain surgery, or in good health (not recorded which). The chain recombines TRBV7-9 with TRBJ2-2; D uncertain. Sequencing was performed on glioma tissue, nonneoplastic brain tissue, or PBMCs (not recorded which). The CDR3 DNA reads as TGTGCCAGCAGCTTCGAGCTGTTTTTT. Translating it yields CASSFELFF.